The text below deals with one TCR beta chain. Its specificity is unknown. The CDR3 length is 11 residues. The germline CDR1 and CDR2 sequences are DFQATT and SNEGSKA (reference sequence). Trimming shortened V by 3 bases and J by 5 bases, and 7 bases separated the two germline ends. The data were obtained in a study of OX40 agonist ivuxolimab in advanced cancers. Study-wide findings and caveats: Both CD4+ and CD8+ T cell populations in blood had undergone clonal expansion by week 6 at 0.1 to 3.0 mg/kg. Among the least clonally expanded were partial responders at 0.1-3.0 mg/kg.

Repertoires were generated with immunoSEQ multiplex PCR, while TCRdb's copy carries only in-frame clones and drops some. Of 35,000 to 55,000 clones listed, around four fifths are singletons. The specimen comprised CD4+ or CD8+ T cells sorted from blood, sampled in a trial of the OX40 agonist ivuxolimab. The TCR was taken from an adult with an advanced solid tumor such as melanoma, head and neck, liver or kidney cancer. The J gene is TRBJ1-2, the V gene TRBV20-1; no definite D call. CDR3 region: CSASDRYGYTF. CDR3 bases: TGCAGTGCTAGTGATCGATATGGCTACACCTTC.